This T cell receptor beta chain was sequenced during a study of cytomegalovirus exposure and HLA in healthy donors. Trimming cost V 6 bases and J 6 bases, with 18 bases left between them. Germline V gives CDR1 MNHNS, CDR2 SASEGT. The CDR3 length is 15 residues. PCR primers comprised 60 Vbeta and 13 Jbeta primers. Produced via immunoSEQ multiplex PCR; TCRdb's table is partial and in-frame only. The sample gives about 120,000 clones, roughly 79% of which show up once; 1.6% is in the top ten. Whereas donors were nominally healthy upon sampling, unrecorded immune exposures were probable. The chain joins TRBV6-1 to TRBJ2-4, with TRBD1 as a possible D gene (7 bases). The sequence was obtained from a woman between 18 and 30 years old in good health and CMV-seronegative. Sequencing was performed on PBMCs. CDR3 in DNA: TGTGCCAGCAGCCCAAGGAGGGGGCAGGGAAACATTCAGTACTTC. It translates to CASSPRRGQGNIQYF.